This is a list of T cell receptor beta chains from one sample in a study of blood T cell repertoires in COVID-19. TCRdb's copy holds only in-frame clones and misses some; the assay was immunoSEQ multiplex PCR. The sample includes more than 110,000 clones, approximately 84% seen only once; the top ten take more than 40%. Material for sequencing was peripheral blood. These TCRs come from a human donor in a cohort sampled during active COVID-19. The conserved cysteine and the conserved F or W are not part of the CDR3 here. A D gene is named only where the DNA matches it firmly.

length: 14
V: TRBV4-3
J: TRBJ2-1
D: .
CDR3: ASSQAPGLTYNEQF

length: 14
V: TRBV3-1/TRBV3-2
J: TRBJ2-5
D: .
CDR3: ASSQDWSRRQETQY

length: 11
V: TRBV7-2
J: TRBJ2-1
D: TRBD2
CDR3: ASSYGLAGEQF

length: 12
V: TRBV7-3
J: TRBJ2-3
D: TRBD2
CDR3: ASSPDGGIDTQY

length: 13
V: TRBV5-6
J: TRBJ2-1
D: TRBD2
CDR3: ASSPGRSSYNEQF

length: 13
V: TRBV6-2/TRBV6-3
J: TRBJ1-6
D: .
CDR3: ASSPGQGENSPLH

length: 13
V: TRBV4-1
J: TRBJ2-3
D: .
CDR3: ASSQFIASTDTQY

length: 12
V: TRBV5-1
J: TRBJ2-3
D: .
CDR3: ASRDGAIADTQY

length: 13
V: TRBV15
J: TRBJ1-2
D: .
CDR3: ATSKAARAIDGYT

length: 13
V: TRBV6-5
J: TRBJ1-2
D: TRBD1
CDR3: ASSYGQGGGYGYT

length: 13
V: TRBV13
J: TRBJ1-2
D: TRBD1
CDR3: ASSPRQGVNYGYT

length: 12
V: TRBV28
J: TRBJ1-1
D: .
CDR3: ASSPLGFGTEAF

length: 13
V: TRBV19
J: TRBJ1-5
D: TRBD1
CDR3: ASSETGSGNQPQH

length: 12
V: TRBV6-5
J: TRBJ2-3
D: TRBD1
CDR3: ASSRGQGSDTQY

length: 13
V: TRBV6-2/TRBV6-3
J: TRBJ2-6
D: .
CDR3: ASSYGVSGANVLT

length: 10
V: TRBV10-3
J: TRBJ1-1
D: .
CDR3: AISESAVKAF

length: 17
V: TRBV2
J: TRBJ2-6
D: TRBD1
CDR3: ASSTGQGGPGSGANVLT

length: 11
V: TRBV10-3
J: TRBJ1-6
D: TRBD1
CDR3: AIRTGANSPLH

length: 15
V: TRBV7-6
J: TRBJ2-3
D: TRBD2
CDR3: ASSLAIAGASTDTQY

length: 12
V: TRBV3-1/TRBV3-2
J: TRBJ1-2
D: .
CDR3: ASSQDRQIYGYT

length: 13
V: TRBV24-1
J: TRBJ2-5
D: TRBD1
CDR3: ATSEQDRGLETQY

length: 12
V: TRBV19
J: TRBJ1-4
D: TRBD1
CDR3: ASSMDREGAKLF

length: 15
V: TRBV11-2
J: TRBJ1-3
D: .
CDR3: ASSLGVPGLSLSAIY

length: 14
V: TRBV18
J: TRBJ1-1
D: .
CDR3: ASSPETARMNTEAF

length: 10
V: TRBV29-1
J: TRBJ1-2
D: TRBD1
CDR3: SVVQGANGYT

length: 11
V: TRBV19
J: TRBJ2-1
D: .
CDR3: ASSRQVDNEQF

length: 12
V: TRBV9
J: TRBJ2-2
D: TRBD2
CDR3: ASSVGLAAGELF

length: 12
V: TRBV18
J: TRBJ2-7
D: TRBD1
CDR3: ASSPRQGTYEQY

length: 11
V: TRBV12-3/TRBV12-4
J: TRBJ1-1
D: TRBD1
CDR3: ASSRTGPTEAF

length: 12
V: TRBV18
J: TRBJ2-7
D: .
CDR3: ASSPNLDTYEQY

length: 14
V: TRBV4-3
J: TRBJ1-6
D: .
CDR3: ASSQDLGRGYSPLH

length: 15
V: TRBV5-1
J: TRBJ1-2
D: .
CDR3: ASSLPPAEVGKYGYT

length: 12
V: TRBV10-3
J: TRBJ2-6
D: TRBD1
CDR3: ASGDSSGANVLT

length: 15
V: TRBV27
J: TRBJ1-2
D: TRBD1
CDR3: ASSLVPGQGGHYGYT

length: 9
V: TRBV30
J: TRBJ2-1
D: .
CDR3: AWRKLREQF

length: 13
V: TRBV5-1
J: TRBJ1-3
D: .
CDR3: ASSLMGGSGNTIY

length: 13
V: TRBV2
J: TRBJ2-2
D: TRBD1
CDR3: ASDGQGANTGELF

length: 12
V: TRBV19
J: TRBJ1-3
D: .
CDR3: ASSIPGQGNTIY

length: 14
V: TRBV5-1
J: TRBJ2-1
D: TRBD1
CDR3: ASSPSGTGNPNEQF

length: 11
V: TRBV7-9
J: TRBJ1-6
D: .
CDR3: ASSPSQKTPLH

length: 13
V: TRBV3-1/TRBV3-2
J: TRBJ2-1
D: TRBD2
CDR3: ASEIGGGGYNEQF

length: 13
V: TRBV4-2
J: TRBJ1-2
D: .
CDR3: ASSQDGTSNYGYT

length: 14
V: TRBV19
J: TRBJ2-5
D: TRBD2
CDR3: ASSIGSGRGQETQY

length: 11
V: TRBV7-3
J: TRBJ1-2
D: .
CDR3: ASSGIGGYGYT

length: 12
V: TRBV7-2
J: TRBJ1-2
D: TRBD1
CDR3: ASSFGTANYGYT

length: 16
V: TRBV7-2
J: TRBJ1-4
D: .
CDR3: ATCKEVGRGATNEKLF

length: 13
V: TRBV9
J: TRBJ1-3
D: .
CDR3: ASSVASKQRNTIY

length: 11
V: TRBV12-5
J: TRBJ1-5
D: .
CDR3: ASGLQGLTYMD

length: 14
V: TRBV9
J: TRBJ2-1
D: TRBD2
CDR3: ASSYRLAGGYNEQF

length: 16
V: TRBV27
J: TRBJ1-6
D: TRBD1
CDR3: ASSTTGTGSLGNSPLH

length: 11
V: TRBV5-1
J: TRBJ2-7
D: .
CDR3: ASSLLGTGEQY

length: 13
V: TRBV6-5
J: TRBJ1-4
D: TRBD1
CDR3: ASRTWDRTNEKLF

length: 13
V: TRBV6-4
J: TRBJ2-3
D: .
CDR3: ASRPTGDNYDTQY

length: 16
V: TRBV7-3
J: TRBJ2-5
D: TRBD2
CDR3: ASSLFRWLAGDRETQY

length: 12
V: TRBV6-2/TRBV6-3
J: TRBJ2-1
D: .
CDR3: ASSYPGDPVYQF

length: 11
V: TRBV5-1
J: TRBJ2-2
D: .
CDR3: ASSTGNTGELF

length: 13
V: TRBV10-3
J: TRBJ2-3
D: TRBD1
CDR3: AICSGQGMTDTQY

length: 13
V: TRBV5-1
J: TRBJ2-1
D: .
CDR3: ASSLVGASYNEQF